Following are 27 T cell receptor beta chains from one sample sequenced in a study of PD-1 blockade in classical Hodgkin lymphoma. Relapse after autologous stem cell transplantation occurred in every patient, and brentuximab vedotin exposure varied. Here immunoSEQ multiplex PCR was the method, and the copy in TCRdb shows in-frame clones only, minus some. Of around 45,000 clones listed, around 76% were seen once; the top ten hold approximately 3%. The material was peripheral blood mononuclear cells (PBMCs), obtained before the second cycle of nivolumab. These receptors all stem from a human donor with classical Hodgkin lymphoma.

This rearrangement joins TRBV4-3 to TRBJ1-1; no reliable D call. V lost 0 bases and J lost 0, with 11 bases in between. From germline, CDR1 is LGHNA and CDR2 YSLEER. The CDR3 covers 16 residues. CDR3 nucleotide sequence: TGCGCCAGCAGCCAAGATCTCCCGGCTCTGAACACTGAAGCTTTCTTT. Its translation: CASSQDLPALNTEAFF.

The chain carries TRBV18 and TRBJ2-5, with D hard to call. The V gene's germline CDR1 is KGHSH and CDR2 LQKENI. The CDR3 length is 14 residues. Trimming left V 3 bases short and J 5 bases short, with 13 bases between. The CDR3 DNA follows: TGTGCCAGCTCACCCCAATCTTTTCAGGAGACCCAGTACTTC. Residues: CASSPQSFQETQYF.

This clone was counted once. This chain connects TRBV6-1 to TRBJ2-3; TRBD2 agrees at 11 bases. The germline V gene encodes CDR1 MNHNS and CDR2 SASEGT. CDR3 size: 17 residues. V was clipped by 4 bases and J by 0 bases; unmatched bases: 6. This CDR3 reads CASSGMTSGASTDTQYF. The CDR3 DNA follows: TGTGCCAGCAGTGGGATGACTAGCGGGGCTAGCACAGATACGCAGTATTTT.

CDR3: CAWSVFTGRQGAYEQYF. DNA for the CDR3: TGTGCCTGGAGTGTATTTACGGGAAGGCAGGGAGCCTACGAGCAGTACTTC. This chain uses TRBV30 with TRBJ2-7; D may be TRBD1 or TRBD2 (5 bases each). CDR3 length equals 17 residues. Trimming left V 0 bases short and J 2 bases short, with 20 bases between. Germline V gene data show CDR1 as GTSNPN and CDR2 as SVGIG (reference sequence).

The V gene is TRBV4-3, the J gene TRBJ2-7; TRBD2 agrees at 8 bases. The germline gives CDR1 LGHNA, CDR2 YSLEER. The CDR3 is made up of 16 amino acids. J was trimmed by 0 bases and V by 2 bases; bases with no gene match: 6. CDR3 nucleotides: TGCGCCAGCAGCCAACACTTAGCGGGAAGCTCCTACGAGCAGTACTTC. Amino acid sequence: CASSQHLAGSSYEQYF.

V usage is TRBV4-1 and J usage is TRBJ1-6; D not certain. V lost 4 bases, J lost 0 bases, and 10 bases lay in between. From germline, CDR1 is MGHRA and CDR2 YSYEKL. This CDR3 has 16 residues. CDR3 in DNA: TGCGCCAGCAGCCCTAGCCCGAGCTCCTATAATTCACCCCTCCACTTT. This translates into CASSPSPSSYNSPLHF.

The chain uses TRBV6-6 and TRBJ2-2, with a tentative D call TRBD2 (6 bases). Germline CDR1 and CDR2: MNHNY and SVGAGI (reference sequence). CDR3 length: 13 amino acids. Trimming cost V 11 bases and J 7 bases, with 17 bases left between them. CDR3 residues: CASGEDGHGELFF. CDR3 nucleotides: TGTGCCTCGGGAGAGGATGGGCACGGGGAGCTGTTTTTT.

V usage is TRBV6-5 and J usage is TRBJ1-3; D gene ambiguous. The CDR3 has 11 amino acids. V was pared by 2 bases and J by 6 bases, with 2 bases between. Germline-derived CDR1 and CDR2 are MNHEY and SVGAGI. The CDR3 loop reads CASSYQNTIYF. As DNA, the CDR3 is TGTGCCAGCAGTTACCAAAACACCATATATTTT.

This clone was counted once. The chain couples TRBV6-1 to TRBJ2-1; 12 nucleotides match TRBD2. V was pared by 4 bases and J by 7 bases, with 8 bases of the junction left unmatched. CDR1 is MNHNS, CDR2 SASEGT, per germline. The CDR3 consists of 16 residues. CDR3 protein: CASSVSSGGAGNEQFF. DNA for the CDR3: TGTGCCAGCAGTGTCTCTAGCGGGGGGGCCGGTAATGAGCAGTTCTTC.

The CDR3 DNA sequence: TGTGCCAGCAGCTTGGCCCGGTTTGAGGGCTACACCTTC. Translation gives CASSLARFEGYTF. The chain carries TRBV5-6 and TRBJ1-2; no clear D gene. Deletions cut 0 bases from V and 8 bases from J, with 11 bases between. The CDR3 length is 13 residues. Looked up from germline, CDR1 is SGHDT and CDR2 is YYEEEE.

This clone was seen ten or more times. V and J are TRBV5-6 and TRBJ2-2; D is unresolved. The CDR3 runs to 13 residues. V shed 0 bases and J shed 1 base, with 1 base lying between them. Germline assignment: CDR1 SGHDT and CDR2 YYEEEE. CDR3 amino acids: CASSLGNTGELFF. Here the CDR3 DNA reads TGTGCCAGCAGCTTGGGGAACACCGGGGAGCTGTTTTTT.

This clone was counted a few times. The chain carries TRBV27 and TRBJ1-2; D ambiguous. V gave up 6 bases and J gave up 1 base, with 6 bases separating them. Germline CDR1 is MNHEY and CDR2 is SMNVEV (reference sequence). This CDR3 has 12 amino acids. DNA for the CDR3: TGTGCCAGCAGGGCGCTTAACTATGGCTACACCTTC. It encodes CASRALNYGYTF.

V and J are TRBV25-1 and TRBJ2-3, with D perhaps matching TRBD1 (7 bases). The CDR3 totals 16 residues. Germline assignment: CDR1 MGHDK and CDR2 SYGVNS. Trimming stripped 1 base from V and 3 bases from J, with 14 bases between. CDR3 in DNA: TGTGCCAGCAGTGAATGGGGGGACAGAGGGACAGATACGCAGTATTTT. Residues: CASSEWGDRGTDTQYF.

In this sample, this clone turned up once. The chain has TRBV7-2 and TRBJ2-1; D gene ambiguous. V dropped 0 bases and J dropped 7 bases, with 7 bases sitting between them. The CDR3 extends over 13 amino acids. Germline CDR1 SGHTA, CDR2 FQGNSA. In DNA, the CDR3 is TGTGCCAGCAGCTTAGCGACGGTGAATGAGCAGTTCTTC. Translating gives CASSLATVNEQFF. Full variable domain (remainder filled in from reference TRBV7-2 and TRBJ2-1): GAGVSQSPSNKVTEKGKDVELRCDPISGHTALYWYRQSLGQGLEFLIYFQGNSAPDKSGLPSDRFSAERTGGSVSTLTIQRTQQEDSAVYLCASSLATVNEQFFGPGTRLTVL.

The DNA of the CDR3 is TGTGCCAGTGCTCCCAGGGCGTACTACGAGCAGTACTTC. Its protein product is CASAPRAYYEQYF. This chain joins TRBV27 and TRBJ2-7; D perhaps matches TRBD1 (5 bases). This CDR3 is built from 13 residues. Germline V gives CDR1 MNHEY, CDR2 SMNVEV (reference sequence). V was clipped by 9 bases and J by 3 bases, with 15 bases between them.

This clone was seen a single time. The germline gene is not matched at one end of the junction; a read error may be the cause. The V call is TRBV7-7, the J call TRBJ2-1, with 8 bases fitting TRBD2. The V gene's germline CDR1 is SSHAT and CDR2 FNYEAQ (reference sequence). The CDR3 runs 13 residues. The CDR3 coding sequence is TGTGCTAGCAGCTCAAGCGGGAGTCTCGAGCAGTTCTTC. This gives the protein CASSSSGSLEQFF.

This chain joins TRBV7-8 and TRBJ2-2; D gene uncertain. The germline V and J ends were trimmed by 5 bases and 1 base, with 8 bases remaining between them. Germline CDR1 and CDR2: SGHVS and FQNEAQ. The CDR3 length is 14 residues. CDR3 sequence reads: CASSPDLNTGELFF. Written as DNA, the CDR3 is TGTGCCAGCAGCCCGGATCTGAACACCGGGGAGCTGTTTTTT.

This clone was recorded a few times. The chain uses TRBV5-6 and TRBJ2-7; D uncertain. Germline CDR1 SGHDT, CDR2 YYEEEE. Trimming shortened V by 4 bases and J by 6 bases, and 11 bases separated the two germline ends. The CDR3 is made up of 12 amino acids. CDR3 sequence reads: CASSPFLGEQYF. CDR3 coding DNA: TGTGCCAGCAGCCCTTTTTTGGGCGAGCAGTACTTC.

This clone turned up a few times. The V call is TRBV5-8, the J call TRBJ2-7, with 9 positions matching TRBD1. The CDR3 totals 14 residues. The V gene's germline CDR1 is SGHTS and CDR2 YDEGEE. The junction had 5 bases not matched to a gene; V was cut back by 7 bases and J by 0 bases. CDR3 nucleotide sequence: TGTGCCAGCCCCGGGGACAGGGACTCCTACGAGCAGTACTTC. Encoded protein: CASPGDRDSYEQYF. The variable domain in full, with the rest retrieved from reference TRBV5-8 and TRBJ2-7, is EAGVTQSPTHLIKTRGQQATLRCSPISGHTSVYWYQQALGLGLQFLLWYDEGEERNRGNFPPRFSGRQFPNYSSELNVNALELEDSALYLCASPGDRDSYEQYFGPGTRLTVT.

The chain recombines TRBV30 with TRBJ2-7; TRBD2 aligns across 9 bases. Trimming at V came to 1 base and at J to 4 bases, leaving 5 bases not matched to a gene. Germline assignment: CDR1 GTSNPN and CDR2 SVGIG (reference sequence). This CDR3 has 14 residues. The CDR3 sequence is CAWSGTSDYYEQYF. The CDR3 DNA follows: TGTGCCTGGAGTGGGACTAGCGACTATTACGAGCAGTACTTC.

Comments on this clone: A much larger clone lies a single base off, so this may be a read error. The V and J genes are TRBV7-9 and TRBJ2-2; 9 bases fit TRBD2. The CDR3 spans 19 residues. Germline lookup yields CDR1 SEHNR and CDR2 FQNEAQ (reference sequence). J lost 8 bases, V lost 5 bases, and 21 bases had no gene match. CDR3 DNA sequence: TGTGCCAGCAGCCAAGATCCCCCGGGAAGCGGGGGGCGGGGAGGGGAGCTGTTTTTT. Translated, it gives CASSQDPPGSGGRGGELFF.

The rearrangement uses TRBV6-1 and TRBJ1-4; 10 bases match TRBD1. The CDR3 extends over 16 amino acids. Germline values: CDR1 MNHNS, CDR2 SASEGT. The V segment lost 2 bases and the J segment 7 bases; nucleotides outside the gene matches: 7. CDR3 DNA: TGTGCCAGCAGTGAAAGACAGGGGGCCATAATTGAAAAACTGTTTTTT. It specifies CASSERQGAIIEKLFF.

A few counts support this clone. The chain couples TRBV27 to TRBJ2-7; 10 bases fit TRBD2. From germline, CDR1 is MNHEY and CDR2 SMNVEV (reference sequence). V lost 4 bases and J lost 4; bases outside the gene matches: 7. This CDR3 contains 15 residues. The CDR3 bases are TGTGCCAGCAGTTCCCCATCTAGCGGGAGTTACGAGCAGTACTTC. Amino acid sequence: CASSSPSSGSYEQYF.

This clone was detected a few times. CDR3 region: CAWRPQGFNQPQHF. The CDR3 coding sequence is TGTGCCTGGAGGCCACAGGGATTCAATCAGCCCCAGCATTTT. V gene TRBV30 combines with J gene TRBJ1-5; tentatively, D is TRBD1 (6 bases). Looked up from germline, CDR1 is GTSNPN and CDR2 is SVGIG (reference sequence). The CDR3 covers 14 residues. Trimming cost V 3 bases and J 3 bases, with 12 bases left between them.

The chain joins TRBV7-2 to TRBJ2-2; a possible D gene is TRBD2 (6 bases). Per the germline V gene, CDR1 is SGHTA and CDR2 is FQGNSA. This CDR3 contains 14 residues. The V end was cut by 3 bases, the J end by 5 bases, with 10 bases between. CDR3 region: CASSLTSRTGELFF. The CDR3 DNA reads TGTGCCAGCAGCTTGACTAGTCGGACCGGGGAGCTGTTTTTT.

The chain couples TRBV7-2 to TRBJ1-4; possibly TRBD1 for D (6 bases). V dropped 3 bases and J dropped 8 bases, with 13 bases sitting between them. The CDR3 has 14 amino acids. Per the germline V gene, CDR1 is SGHTA and CDR2 is FQGNSA. In DNA form, the CDR3 reads TGTGCCAGCAGCTTGACGAGCAGGGGCGAAAAACTGTTTTTT. It is translated as CASSLTSRGEKLFF. Variable domain in full (rest from reference TRBV7-2 and TRBJ1-4): GAGVSQSPSNKVTEKGKDVELRCDPISGHTALYWYRQSLGQGLEFLIYFQGNSAPDKSGLPSDRFSAERTGGSVSTLTIQRTQQEDSAVYLCASSLTSRGEKLFFGSGTQLSVL.

This sequence joins TRBV18 and TRBJ1-1; D is uncertain. Trimming pared 3 bases from V and 1 base from J, leaving 9 bases between. Germline V gene data show CDR1 as KGHSH and CDR2 as LQKENI. The CDR3 runs 14 residues. CDR3 protein: CASSPRPSNTEAFF. The CDR3 coding sequence is TGTGCCAGCTCACCCAGGCCCTCGAACACTGAAGCTTTCTTT.